This T cell receptor beta chain was obtained from a study of B cell selection in AIRE deficiency. This CDR3 is built from 15 residues. Germline CDR1 is SEHNR and CDR2 is FQNEAQ (reference sequence). The trim removed 5 bases at V and 2 bases at J, leaving 2 bases unmatched. CD4+CD127+ cells were sorted as the conventional CD4 T cells. Per the authors' pipeline: Pooled conventional T cells gave about 1x10^5 patient and 130,000 to 150,000 donor TCRbeta sequences. Measured with immunoSEQ multiplex PCR; TCRdb has only the in-frame clones, and not every one. D and trimming come from the DNA, and the V and J calls and clone size come from that table. The sample includes fewer than 30,000 clones, roughly 95% of them seen just once.

The chain recombines TRBV7-9 with TRBJ2-2, with 10 bases matching TRBD1. This TCR derives from a human donor in good health. Sequenced input: CD4+CD127+ conventional T cells sorted from PBMCs. The CDR3 nucleotides are TGTGCCAGCAGCCGACAGGGGGCAAACACCGGGGAGCTGTTTTTT. The encoded protein is CASSRQGANTGELFF.